The 31 T cell receptor beta chains below all came from one sample that was sequenced in a study of Ad26.COV2.S vaccination and SARS-CoV-2 variants. Treatment indicated: roughly 18 received Ad26.COV2.S at low or high dose, single or two shots; 5 received placebo; per-sample allocation not given. The samples date from day 63 after the first vaccine or placebo injection. Libraries were prepared by immunoSEQ multiplex PCR; TCRdb keeps only in-frame clonotypes and omits some of them. The sample has about 350,000 clones, around 89% seen once. The sample here was peripheral blood, taken in a trial of Ad26.COV2.S vaccine versus placebo. The receptors were gathered from a person aged 18 to 65 who received the Ad26.COV2.S COVID-19 vaccine or a placebo.

The chain links TRBV5-1 to TRBJ2-5; the D gene could be TRBD1 or TRBD2 (6 bases each). The germline V and J ends were trimmed by 3 bases and 5 bases, with 11 bases remaining between them. This CDR3 has 13 residues. The germline V gene encodes CDR1 SGHRS and CDR2 YFSETQ. This CDR3 reads CASSSRGAETQYF. The CDR3 DNA reads as TGCGCCAGCAGCTCTAGGGGGGCCGAGACCCAGTACTTC. Full variable domain (outside the CDR3, taken from reference TRBV5-1 and TRBJ2-5): KAGVTQTPRYLIKTRGQQVTLSCSPISGHRSVSWYQQTPGQGLQFLFEYFSETQRNKGNFPGRFSGRQFSNSRSEMNVSTLELGDSALYLCASSSRGAETQYFGPGTRLLVL.

The chain recombines TRBV19 with TRBJ2-1; D perhaps matches TRBD2 (5 bases). Per the germline V gene, CDR1 is LNHDA and CDR2 is SQIVND (reference sequence). The ends were cut back, 9 bases at V and 2 bases at J, with 17 bases in the middle. The CDR3 covers 15 residues. CDR3 loop: CASPQERLTYNEQFF. CDR3 in DNA: TGTGCCAGCCCCCAAGAGCGGCTCACCTACAATGAGCAGTTCTTC.

This chain uses TRBV7-9 with TRBJ2-2; the match to TRBD1 covers 7 bases. Germline V gene sequence: CDR1 SEHNR, CDR2 FQNEAQ (reference sequence). The length of the CDR3 is 13 residues. V dropped 5 bases and J dropped 9; count of bases not matched to a gene: 6. The DNA of the CDR3 is TGTGCCAGCAGCCCTCGACAGGGCCGGGAGCTGTTTTTT. It translates to CASSPRQGRELFF. Based on the CDR3 plus reference TRBV7-9 and TRBJ2-2, the full variable domain is DTGVSQNPRHKITKRGQNVTFRCDPISEHNRLYWYRQTLGQGPEFLTYFQNEAQLEKSRLLSDRFSAERPKGSFSTLEIQRTEQGDSAMYLCASSPRQGRELFFGEGSRLTVL.

The rearrangement joins TRBV4-1 to TRBJ1-1; D unresolved. CDR1 MGHRA and CDR2 YSYEKL come from the germline V gene. CDR3 length: 14 residues. V was clipped by 4 bases and J by 4 bases, with 13 bases between them. The CDR3 is CASSLGSMGTEAFF. DNA of the CDR3: TGCGCCAGCAGCCTCGGGAGTATGGGCACTGAAGCTTTCTTT.

The rearrangement joins TRBV6-2 or TRBV6-3 to TRBJ2-6; no reliable D call. The CDR3 loop spans 15 amino acids. Germline loops: CDR1 MNHEY, CDR2 SVGEGT. Trimming shortened V by 0 bases and J by 2 bases, and 5 bases separated the two germline ends. The CDR3 sequence: CASSYSWAGANVLTF. As DNA, the CDR3 is TGTGCCAGCAGTTACTCGTGGGCTGGGGCCAACGTCCTGACTTTC.

V gene TRBV5-1 combines with J gene TRBJ2-6; D is ambiguous. CDR1 is SGHRS and CDR2 is YFSETQ in the germline V gene. The CDR3 runs to 14 residues. Trimming pared 7 bases from V and 1 base from J, leaving 9 bases between. The CDR3 sequence is CASQRLSGANVLTF. The CDR3 coding sequence is TGCGCCAGCCAGAGGCTGTCTGGGGCCAACGTCCTGACTTTC.

The chain combines TRBV27 with TRBJ2-2, with D possibly matching TRBD2 (6 bases). The CDR3 has 14 amino acids. The V gene lost 9 bases and the J gene lost 4 bases, with 15 bases spanning the gap. Germline CDR1 is MNHEY and CDR2 is SMNVEV (reference sequence). CDR3: CASQRGDFTGELFF. In DNA form, the CDR3 reads TGTGCCAGTCAAAGAGGGGACTTCACCGGGGAGCTGTTTTTT.

This clone showed up just once. V and J are TRBV11-2 and TRBJ2-5; 9 bases match TRBD2. The germline CDR1 and CDR2 sequences are SGHAT and FQNNGV. V shed 6 bases and J 5 bases; nucleotides not matched to a gene: 19. This CDR3 spans 18 amino acids. In DNA form, the CDR3 reads TGTGCCAGCAGGCTGGGCCGCGGGGGTAGCGGGAGTTCGGAGACCCAGTACTTC. Residues: CASRLGRGGSGSSETQYF.

The V call is TRBV18, the J call TRBJ1-1, with D maybe TRBD1 (5 bases). V was shortened by 1 base and J by 11 bases, with 20 bases between the two germline ends. CDR3 length equals 15 residues. Germline CDR1 KGHSH, CDR2 LQKENI. In DNA form, the CDR3 reads TGTGCCAGCTCACCACGGGCCAGGGAAGCGGAGGGGGCTTTCTTT. Translated, it gives CASSPRAREAEGAFF.

This clone was observed a single time. The chain uses TRBV28 and TRBJ1-2; TRBD1 matches 7 bases. The CDR3 extends over 12 amino acids. CDR1 is MDHEN, CDR2 SYDVKM, per germline. V was clipped by 6 bases and J by 11 bases; unmatched bases: 9. The CDR3 DNA reads TGTGCCAGCAGCCAAGGACAGGCCGGGTACACCTTC. The encoded protein is CASSQGQAGYTF.

The chain is built from TRBV4-3 and TRBJ2-3; tentatively, D is TRBD1 or TRBD2 (6 bases each). Germline CDR1 is LGHNA and CDR2 is YSLEER. The CDR3 sequence is 16 residues long. The V end was cut by 4 bases, the J end by 0 bases, with 14 bases between. The CDR3, as DNA: TGCGCCAGCAGCCGATCAAGGGGGGATAGCACAGATACGCAGTATTTT. As protein: CASSRSRGDSTDTQYF.

J is TRBJ2-7 and V is TRBV7-8; 10 nucleotides align to TRBD2. This CDR3 spans 15 amino acids. Germline lookup yields CDR1 SGHVS and CDR2 FQNEAQ. Unmatched junction bases numbered 6, after V lost 2 bases and J lost 5 bases. The chain's CDR3 is CASSLPSGGINEQYF. The CDR3 DNA follows: TGTGCCAGCAGCTTACCTAGCGGGGGAATTAACGAGCAGTACTTC.

V gene TRBV25-1 combines with J gene TRBJ1-6, with D hard to call. Germline V gene lookup returns CDR1 MGHDK and CDR2 SYGVNS. The V and J ends lost 1 base and 5 bases respectively, with 12 bases between them. The CDR3 loop spans 16 amino acids. The chain's CDR3 is CASSELVPGDNSPLHF. In DNA, the CDR3 is TGTGCCAGCAGTGAATTAGTGCCTGGGGATAATTCACCCCTCCACTTT.

This rearrangement joins TRBV7-2 to TRBJ2-6; D uncertain. This CDR3 comprises 14 residues. CDR1 and CDR2 (germline): SGHTA, FQGNSA. Trimming pared 2 bases from V and 0 bases from J, leaving 2 bases between. DNA for the CDR3: TGTGCCAGCAGCTTACCCTCTGGGGCCAACGTCCTGACTTTC. As protein: CASSLPSGANVLTF.

V is TRBV18 and J is TRBJ2-7; D is unresolved. This CDR3 region has 14 residues. Germline V gene lookup returns CDR1 KGHSH and CDR2 LQKENI. Trimming stripped 3 bases from V and 0 bases from J, with 9 bases between. The CDR3: CASSPRSHSYEQYF. Written as DNA, the CDR3 is TGTGCCAGCTCACCTCGGAGTCACTCCTACGAGCAGTACTTC.

V is TRBV14 and J is TRBJ1-2, with D tentatively TRBD1 (6 bases). V lost 2 bases to trimming and J lost 4 bases, with 14 bases between them. Germline CDR1 reads SGHDN; CDR2 reads FVKESK. The CDR3 contains 15 residues. CDR3: CASSQISGAAYGYTF. The CDR3 nucleotides read TGTGCCAGCAGCCAAATTTCAGGGGCGGCCTATGGCTACACCTTC.

The chain combines TRBV19 with TRBJ2-4, with 15 bases that match TRBD2. Germline V gives CDR1 LNHDA, CDR2 SQIVND (reference sequence). The V and J ends lost 6 bases and 1 base, in that order; junction bases with no gene match: 1. The CDR3 totals 16 residues. The CDR3 loop reads CASSGLAGGAKNIQYF. DNA of the CDR3: TGTGCCAGTAGCGGACTAGCGGGGGGGGCCAAAAACATTCAGTACTTC.

The rearrangement joins TRBV12-3 or TRBV12-4 to TRBJ2-1; a weak D match, TRBD1 (5 bases). The CDR3 length is 13 residues. Trimming shortened V by 2 bases and J by 9 bases, and 11 bases separated the two germline ends. This CDR3 is CASSLFQGGEQFF. CDR3 DNA sequence: TGTGCCAGCAGTTTATTTCAGGGCGGTGAGCAGTTCTTC.

J is TRBJ2-1 and V is TRBV5-1; weak D call: TRBD2 (6 bases). CDR3 length equals 15 residues. Germline V CDR1 and CDR2: SGHRS, YFSETQ. Trimming left V 4 bases short and J 5 bases short, with 16 bases between. CDR3 bases: TGCGCCAGCAGCGGAACTAGCAGGCGGGACAATGAGCAGTTCTTC. As protein: CASSGTSRRDNEQFF.

The chain combines TRBV27 with TRBJ1-1; possibly TRBD1 for D (6 bases). Germline assignment: CDR1 MNHEY and CDR2 SMNVEV (reference sequence). CDR3 size: 13 residues. V was shortened by 0 bases and J by 5 bases, with 7 bases between the two germline ends. This CDR3 is CASSLSGATEAFF. Here the CDR3 DNA reads TGTGCCAGCAGTTTATCGGGGGCGACTGAAGCTTTCTTT.

The chain couples TRBV6-6 to TRBJ2-7; TRBD1 is a possible D gene (6 bases). Trimming removed 6 bases from V and 1 base from J, with 10 bases in between. Germline V gives CDR1 MNHNY, CDR2 SVGAGI (reference sequence). This CDR3 spans 13 amino acids. The CDR3 DNA follows: TGTGCCAGCAGAAACAGGGATTCCTACGAGCAGTACTTC. This encodes CASRNRDSYEQYF.

V gene TRBV28 combines with J gene TRBJ1-1, with D tentatively TRBD1 (6 bases). The V and J ends lost 7 bases and 2 bases respectively, with 11 bases between them. Germline V gene lookup returns CDR1 MDHEN and CDR2 SYDVKM. This CDR3 is built from 13 residues. The CDR3 loop is CASKARGNTEAFF. CDR3 DNA sequence: TGTGCCAGCAAGGCCAGGGGAAACACTGAAGCTTTCTTT. Looking up the rest from reference TRBV28 and TRBJ1-1 gives the full variable domain: DVKVTQSSRYLVKRTGEKVFLECVQDMDHENMFWYRQDPGLGLRLIYFSYDVKMKEKGDIPEGYSVSREKKERFSLILESASTNQTSMYLCASKARGNTEAFFGQGTRLTVV.

V is TRBV7-2 and J is TRBJ2-7; a possible D gene is TRBD1 (5 bases). The CDR3 has 15 residues. Trimming shortened V by 1 base and J by 1 base, and 11 bases separated the two germline ends. Germline CDR1 and CDR2: SGHTA and FQGNSA. The CDR3 sequence: CASSLEGPRSYEQYF. The CDR3 nucleotides are TGTGCCAGCAGCTTAGAGGGGCCCAGGTCCTACGAGCAGTACTTC.

The V and J genes are TRBV9 and TRBJ2-2; the match to TRBD2 covers 12 bases. Germline V lookup: CDR1 SGDLS, CDR2 YYNGEE. After removal of 4 bases from V and 7 bases from J, the junction contained 5 bases not matched to a gene. This CDR3 contains 15 residues. CDR3 loop: CASSPEGLAGGELFF. CDR3 DNA sequence: TGTGCCAGCAGCCCGGAGGGACTAGCGGGCGGGGAGCTGTTTTTT.

The V gene is TRBV7-2, the J gene TRBJ1-2, with D tentatively TRBD1 (5 bases). Germline V CDR1 and CDR2: SGHTA, FQGNSA. With 5 bases removed from V and 5 bases from J, the gap between germline ends came to 18 bases. This CDR3 spans 15 amino acids. In DNA form, the CDR3 reads TGTGCCAGCAGCCCGACCAAAGGGGCTGGATATGGCTACACCTTC. It is translated as CASSPTKGAGYGYTF.

The chain joins TRBV20-1 to TRBJ2-3, with TRBD2 identical over 9 bases. Trimming took 3 bases from V and 2 from J; bases not matched to a gene: 6. The germline CDR1 and CDR2 sequences are DFQATT and SNEGSKA (reference sequence). This CDR3 contains 15 residues. The CDR3 region has the DNA TGCAGTGCTAGTGCGCTAGCGGGGATCACAGATACGCAGTATTTT. It encodes CSASALAGITDTQYF.

The chain has TRBV5-1 and TRBJ2-1, with 9 bases fitting TRBD2. The ends lost 0 bases at V and 8 bases at J; junction bases unmatched: 3. The CDR3 length is 14 residues. CDR1 SGHRS and CDR2 YFSETQ come from the germline V gene. The CDR3 sequence is CASSLEVAGDEQFF. In nucleotides, the CDR3 is TGCGCCAGCAGCTTGGAGGTAGCGGGAGATGAGCAGTTCTTC.

The V and J genes are TRBV5-4 and TRBJ1-2; D gene unclear. V was cut by 4 bases and J by 4 bases, with 11 bases left in between. Germline CDR1 and CDR2: SGHNT and YYREEE (reference sequence). The CDR3 is 13 amino acids. The CDR3 loop is CASSADGGYGYTF. The CDR3 DNA reads TGTGCCAGCAGCGCGGACGGTGGCTATGGCTACACCTTC.

The V call is TRBV5-8, the J call TRBJ2-2, with TRBD1 matching 8 bases. Germline CDR1 is SGHTS and CDR2 is YDEGEE. Germline trimming cut 4 bases from V and 5 bases from J; bases unmatched to any gene: 4. The CDR3 is 14 residues long. For the CDR3, the DNA is TGTGCCAGCAGCACCCGGACAGGGACCGGGGAGCTGTTTTTT. Protein product: CASSTRTGTGELFF.

V is TRBV6-5 and J is TRBJ2-7; TRBD1 matches 9 bases. Losses at the gene ends were 2 bases for V and 5 bases for J; bases not matched to a gene: 4. This CDR3 comprises 14 residues. The V gene's germline CDR1 is MNHEY and CDR2 SVGAGI. The CDR3 nucleotides read TGTGCCAGCAGTTACCGGGACAGGGTAGACGAGCAGTACTTC. This sequence encodes CASSYRDRVDEQYF.

In its sample, this clone was seen a few times. In nucleotides, the CDR3 is TGTGCCAGCAGCCAGGACGGTTATAGCAATCAGCCCCAGCATTTT. It is translated as CASSQDGYSNQPQHF. This chain connects TRBV7-8 to TRBJ1-5; D gene ambiguous. Germline V gene lookup returns CDR1 SGHVS and CDR2 FQNEAQ. V lost 5 bases and J lost 0, with 11 bases in between. This CDR3 is built from 15 residues.